This T cell receptor (beta chain) was documented in a study of shared clonotypes between healthy human individuals. Note on this clone: Its antigen is still unknown.

The assay was immunoSEQ multiplex PCR, and TCRdb's table has in-frame clones only and misses some. The table records 550,000 to 850,000 clones, 72% of them present only once. The CDR3 consists of 15 residues. Study findings and constraints: Researchers sampled only blood; tissue repertoires likely differ. An expected dependence of interdonor clonotype sharing on sequencing depth was noted.

The genes are TRBV7-5 and TRBJ1-6; the D call of TRBD1 is as the table states it, not checked on the DNA. TRBV7-5 is tagged as a pseudogene. The material sequenced was memory CD4+ T cells sorted from blood. Subset specified: CD45RA-negative fraction. The receptor comes from a woman in her 30s in good health. Here the CDR3 reads CVRSSPGQWNSPLHF. CDR3 nucleotide sequence: TGTGTCAGAAGCTCGCCGGGACAGTGGAATTCACCCCTCCACTTT.